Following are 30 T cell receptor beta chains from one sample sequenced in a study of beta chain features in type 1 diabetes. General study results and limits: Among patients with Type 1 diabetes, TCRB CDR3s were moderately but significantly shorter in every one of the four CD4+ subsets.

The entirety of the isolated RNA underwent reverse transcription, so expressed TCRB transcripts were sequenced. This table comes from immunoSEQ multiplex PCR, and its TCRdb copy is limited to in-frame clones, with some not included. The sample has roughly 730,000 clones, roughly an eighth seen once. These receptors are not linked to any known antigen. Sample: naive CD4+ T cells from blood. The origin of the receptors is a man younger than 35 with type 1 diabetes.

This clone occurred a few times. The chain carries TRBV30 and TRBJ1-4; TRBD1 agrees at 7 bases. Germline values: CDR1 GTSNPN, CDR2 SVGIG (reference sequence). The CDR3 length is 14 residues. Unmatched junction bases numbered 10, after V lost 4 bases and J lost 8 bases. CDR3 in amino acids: CAWMVMGTVEKLFF. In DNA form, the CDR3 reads TGTGCCTGGATGGTTATGGGGACAGTGGAAAAACTGTTTTTT.

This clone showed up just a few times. The CDR3 loop is CASSLGQGYEQYF. The CDR3 DNA reads as TGTGCCAGCTCACTTGGACAGGGCTACGAGCAGTACTTC. The chain carries TRBV18 and TRBJ2-7; 8 bases line up with TRBD1. With 4 bases clipped from V and 3 bases from J, the junction kept 2 bases outside the gene matches. The CDR3 extends over 13 amino acids. Germline V CDR1 and CDR2: KGHSH, LQKENI.

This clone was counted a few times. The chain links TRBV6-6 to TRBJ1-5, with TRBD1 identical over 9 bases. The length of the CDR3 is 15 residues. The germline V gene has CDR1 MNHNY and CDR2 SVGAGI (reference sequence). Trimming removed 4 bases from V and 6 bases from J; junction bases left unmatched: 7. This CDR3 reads CASSSSGTGPQPQHF. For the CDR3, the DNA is TGTGCCAGCAGTTCCTCCGGGACAGGGCCTCAGCCCCAGCATTTT.

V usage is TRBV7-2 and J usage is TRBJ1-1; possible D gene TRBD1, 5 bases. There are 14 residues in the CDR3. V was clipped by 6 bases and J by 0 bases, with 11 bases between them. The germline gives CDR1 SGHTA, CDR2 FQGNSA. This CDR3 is CASSLTALNTEAFF. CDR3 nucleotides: TGTGCCAGCAGTTTGACAGCCCTGAACACTGAAGCTTTCTTT.

The CDR3 loop is CSVEKVGGTDTQYF. CDR3 sequence (DNA): TGCAGCGTTGAAAAGGTGGGGGGCACAGATACGCAGTATTTT. This sequence joins TRBV29-1 and TRBJ2-3; perhaps D is TRBD1 or TRBD2 (5 bases each). This CDR3 comprises 14 residues. Germline lookup yields CDR1 SQVTM and CDR2 ANQGSEA. V was shortened by 2 bases and J by 1 base, with 10 bases between the two germline ends.

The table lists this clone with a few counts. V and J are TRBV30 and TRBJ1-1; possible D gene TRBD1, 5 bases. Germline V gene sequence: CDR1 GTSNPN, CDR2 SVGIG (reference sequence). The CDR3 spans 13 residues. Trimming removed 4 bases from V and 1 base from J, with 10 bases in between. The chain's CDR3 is CAWITGGNTEAFF. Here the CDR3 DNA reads TGTGCCTGGATAACCGGGGGGAACACTGAAGCTTTCTTT.

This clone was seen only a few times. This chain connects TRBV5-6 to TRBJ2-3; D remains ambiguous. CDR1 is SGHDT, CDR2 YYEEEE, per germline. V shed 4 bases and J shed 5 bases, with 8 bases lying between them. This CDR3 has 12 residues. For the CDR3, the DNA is TGTGCCAGCAGCACCCAGCTAGATACGCAGTATTTT. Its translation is CASSTQLDTQYF.

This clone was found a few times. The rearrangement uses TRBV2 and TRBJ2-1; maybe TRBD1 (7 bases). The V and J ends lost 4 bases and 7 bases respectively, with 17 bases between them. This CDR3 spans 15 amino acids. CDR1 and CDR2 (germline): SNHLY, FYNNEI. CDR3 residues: CASSAPTGRLNEQFF. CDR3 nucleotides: TGTGCCAGCAGTGCCCCGACAGGGAGGTTGAATGAGCAGTTCTTC.

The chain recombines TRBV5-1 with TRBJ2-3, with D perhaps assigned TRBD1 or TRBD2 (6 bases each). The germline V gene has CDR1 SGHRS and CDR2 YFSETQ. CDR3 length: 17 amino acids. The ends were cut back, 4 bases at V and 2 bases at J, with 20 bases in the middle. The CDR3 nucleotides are TGCGCCAGCAGCCCCCTTCCTACGGGGGCTTACACAGATACGCAGTATTTT. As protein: CASSPLPTGAYTDTQYF. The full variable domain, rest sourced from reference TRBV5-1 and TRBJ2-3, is KAGVTQTPRYLIKTRGQQVTLSCSPISGHRSVSWYQQTPGQGLQFLFEYFSETQRNKGNFPGRFSGRQFSNSRSEMNVSTLELGDSALYLCASSPLPTGAYTDTQYFGPGTRLTVL.

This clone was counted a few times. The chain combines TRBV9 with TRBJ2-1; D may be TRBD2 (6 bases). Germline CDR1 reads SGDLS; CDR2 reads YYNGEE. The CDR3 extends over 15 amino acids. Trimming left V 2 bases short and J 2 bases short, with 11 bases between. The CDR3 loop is CASSVTGGAYNEQFF. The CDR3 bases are TGTGCCAGCAGCGTTACCGGGGGAGCCTACAATGAGCAGTTCTTC.

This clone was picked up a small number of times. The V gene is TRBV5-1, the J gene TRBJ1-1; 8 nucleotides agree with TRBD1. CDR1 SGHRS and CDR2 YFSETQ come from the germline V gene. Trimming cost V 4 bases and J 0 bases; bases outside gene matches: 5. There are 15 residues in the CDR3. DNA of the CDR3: TGCGCCAGCAGCCAATGGACAGGGCTGAACACTGAAGCTTTCTTT. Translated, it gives CASSQWTGLNTEAFF.

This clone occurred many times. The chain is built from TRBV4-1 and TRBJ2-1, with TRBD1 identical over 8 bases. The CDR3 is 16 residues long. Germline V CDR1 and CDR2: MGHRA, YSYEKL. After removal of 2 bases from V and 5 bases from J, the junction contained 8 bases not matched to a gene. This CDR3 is CASSQPTDREDNEQFF. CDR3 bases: TGCGCCAGCAGCCAACCTACGGACAGGGAAGACAATGAGCAGTTCTTC.

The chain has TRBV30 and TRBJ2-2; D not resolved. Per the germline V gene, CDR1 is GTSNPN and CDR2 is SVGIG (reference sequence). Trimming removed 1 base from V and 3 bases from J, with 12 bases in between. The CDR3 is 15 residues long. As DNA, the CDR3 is TGTGCCTGGAGTGGCCAGGTAGTTTACACCGGGGAGCTGTTTTTT. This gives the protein CAWSGQVVYTGELFF.

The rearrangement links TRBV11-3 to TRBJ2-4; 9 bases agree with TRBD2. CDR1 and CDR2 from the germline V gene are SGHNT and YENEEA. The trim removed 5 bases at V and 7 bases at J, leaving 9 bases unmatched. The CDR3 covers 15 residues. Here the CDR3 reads CASSRDWSGGNIQYF. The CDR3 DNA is TGTGCCAGCAGCCGAGATTGGAGCGGGGGGAACATTCAGTACTTC.

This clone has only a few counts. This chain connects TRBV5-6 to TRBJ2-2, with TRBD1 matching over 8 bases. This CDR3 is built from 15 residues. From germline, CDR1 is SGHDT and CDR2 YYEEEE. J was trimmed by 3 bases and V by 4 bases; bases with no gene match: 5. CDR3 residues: CASSSGDRHTGELFF. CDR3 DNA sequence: TGTGCCAGCAGCAGTGGGGACAGGCACACCGGGGAGCTGTTTTTT.

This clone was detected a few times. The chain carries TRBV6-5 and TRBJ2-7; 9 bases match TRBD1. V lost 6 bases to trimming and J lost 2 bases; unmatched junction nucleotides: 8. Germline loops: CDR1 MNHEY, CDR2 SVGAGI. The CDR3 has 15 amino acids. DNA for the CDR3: TGTGCCAGCAGGAAGCCCGGGACAGGGCCCTACGAGCAGTACTTC. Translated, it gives CASRKPGTGPYEQYF.

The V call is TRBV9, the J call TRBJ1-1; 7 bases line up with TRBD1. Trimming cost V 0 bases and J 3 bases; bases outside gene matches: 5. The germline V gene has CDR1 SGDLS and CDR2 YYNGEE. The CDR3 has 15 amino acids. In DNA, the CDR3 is TGTGCCAGCAGCGTAGGGGACAGCGACTACACTGAAGCTTTCTTT. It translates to CASSVGDSDYTEAFF.

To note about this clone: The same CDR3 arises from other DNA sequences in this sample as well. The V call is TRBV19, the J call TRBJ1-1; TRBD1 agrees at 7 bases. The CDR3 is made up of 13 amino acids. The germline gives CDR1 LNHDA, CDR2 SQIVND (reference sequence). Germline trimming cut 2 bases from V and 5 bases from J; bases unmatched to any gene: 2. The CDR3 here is CASSIQGGTEAFF. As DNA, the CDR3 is TGTGCCAGTAGTATACAGGGGGGGACTGAAGCTTTCTTT.

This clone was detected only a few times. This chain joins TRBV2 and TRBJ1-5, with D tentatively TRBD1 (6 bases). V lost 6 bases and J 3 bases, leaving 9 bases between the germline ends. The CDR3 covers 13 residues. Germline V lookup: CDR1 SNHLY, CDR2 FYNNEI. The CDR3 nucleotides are TGTGCCAGCAGCGGACAGTACAATCAGCCCCAGCATTTT. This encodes CASSGQYNQPQHF.

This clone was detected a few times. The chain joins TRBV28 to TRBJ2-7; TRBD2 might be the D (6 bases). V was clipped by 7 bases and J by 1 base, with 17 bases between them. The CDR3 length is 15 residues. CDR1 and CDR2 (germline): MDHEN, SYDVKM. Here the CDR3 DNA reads TGTGCCAGCACCGGGGGAGACATCCGTTCCTACGAGCAGTACTTC. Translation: CASTGGDIRSYEQYF.

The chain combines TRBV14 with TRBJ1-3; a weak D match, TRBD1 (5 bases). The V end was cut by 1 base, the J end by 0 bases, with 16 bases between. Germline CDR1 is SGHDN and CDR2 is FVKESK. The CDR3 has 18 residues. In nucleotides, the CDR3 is TGTGCCAGCAGCCAAGGTTTGAGGACACCGAGCTCTGGAAACACCATATATTTT. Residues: CASSQGLRTPSSGNTIYF.

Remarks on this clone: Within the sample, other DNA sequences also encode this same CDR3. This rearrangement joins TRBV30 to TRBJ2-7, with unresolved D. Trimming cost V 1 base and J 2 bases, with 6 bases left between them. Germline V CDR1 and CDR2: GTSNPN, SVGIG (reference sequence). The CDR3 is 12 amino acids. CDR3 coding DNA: TGTGCCTGGAGTGCGTCAGCCTACGAGCAGTACTTC. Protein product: CAWSASAYEQYF.

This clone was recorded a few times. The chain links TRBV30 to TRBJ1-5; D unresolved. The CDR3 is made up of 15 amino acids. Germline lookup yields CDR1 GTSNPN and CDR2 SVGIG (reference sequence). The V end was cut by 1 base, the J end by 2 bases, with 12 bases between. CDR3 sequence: CAWSGPGVGNQPQHF. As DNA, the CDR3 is TGTGCCTGGAGTGGTCCTGGGGTTGGCAATCAGCCCCAGCATTTT.

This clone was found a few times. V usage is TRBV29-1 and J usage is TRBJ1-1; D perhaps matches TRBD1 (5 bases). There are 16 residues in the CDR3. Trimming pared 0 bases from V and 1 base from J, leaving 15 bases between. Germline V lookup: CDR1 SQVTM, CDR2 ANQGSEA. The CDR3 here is CSVEDRKGQGNTEAFF. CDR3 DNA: TGCAGCGTTGAAGATCGGAAAGGGCAGGGGAACACTGAAGCTTTCTTT. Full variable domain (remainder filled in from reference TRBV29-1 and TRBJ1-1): SAVISQKPSRDICQRGTSLTIQCQVDSQVTMMFWYRQQPGQSLTLIATANQGSEATYESGFVIDKFPISRPNLTFSTLTVSNMSPEDSSIYLCSVEDRKGQGNTEAFFGQGTRLTVV.

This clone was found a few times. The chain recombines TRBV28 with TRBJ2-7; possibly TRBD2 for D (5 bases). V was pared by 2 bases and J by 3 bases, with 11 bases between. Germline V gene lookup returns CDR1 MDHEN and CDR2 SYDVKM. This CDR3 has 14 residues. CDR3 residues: CASSLPRDHYEQYF. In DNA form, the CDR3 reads TGTGCCAGCAGTTTACCCCGGGATCACTACGAGCAGTACTTC.

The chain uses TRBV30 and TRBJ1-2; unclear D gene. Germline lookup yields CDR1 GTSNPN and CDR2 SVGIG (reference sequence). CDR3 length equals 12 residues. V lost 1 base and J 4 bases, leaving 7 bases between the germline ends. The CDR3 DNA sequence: TGTGCCTGGAGTGCCCCAACCTATGGCTACACCTTC. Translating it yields CAWSAPTYGYTF.

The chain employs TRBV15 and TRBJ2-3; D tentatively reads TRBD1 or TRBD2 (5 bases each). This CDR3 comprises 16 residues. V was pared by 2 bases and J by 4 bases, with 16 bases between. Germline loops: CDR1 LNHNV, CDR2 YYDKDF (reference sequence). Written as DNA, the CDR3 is TGTGCCACCAGCAGAATCCCGGGACCCGTGCCAGATACGCAGTATTTT. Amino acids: CATSRIPGPVPDTQYF.

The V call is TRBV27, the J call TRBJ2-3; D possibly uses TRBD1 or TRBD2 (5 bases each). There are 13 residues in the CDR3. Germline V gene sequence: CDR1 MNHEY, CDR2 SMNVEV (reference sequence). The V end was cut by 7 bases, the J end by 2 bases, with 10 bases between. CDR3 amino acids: CASTRGYTDTQYF. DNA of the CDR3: TGTGCCAGCACCCGGGGCTACACAGATACGCAGTATTTT.

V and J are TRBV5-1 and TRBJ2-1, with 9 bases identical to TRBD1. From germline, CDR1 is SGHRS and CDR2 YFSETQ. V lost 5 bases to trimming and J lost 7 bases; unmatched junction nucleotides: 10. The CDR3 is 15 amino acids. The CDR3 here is CASRAYMTGGNEQFF. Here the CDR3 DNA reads TGCGCCAGCAGGGCCTACATGACAGGGGGGAATGAGCAGTTCTTC.

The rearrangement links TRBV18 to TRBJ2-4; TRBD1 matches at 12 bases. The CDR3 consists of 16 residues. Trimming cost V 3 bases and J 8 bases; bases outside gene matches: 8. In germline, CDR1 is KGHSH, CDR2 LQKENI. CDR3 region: CASSPGGQGAGDIQYF. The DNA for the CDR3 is TGTGCCAGCTCACCCGGGGGACAGGGGGCAGGAGACATTCAGTACTTC.